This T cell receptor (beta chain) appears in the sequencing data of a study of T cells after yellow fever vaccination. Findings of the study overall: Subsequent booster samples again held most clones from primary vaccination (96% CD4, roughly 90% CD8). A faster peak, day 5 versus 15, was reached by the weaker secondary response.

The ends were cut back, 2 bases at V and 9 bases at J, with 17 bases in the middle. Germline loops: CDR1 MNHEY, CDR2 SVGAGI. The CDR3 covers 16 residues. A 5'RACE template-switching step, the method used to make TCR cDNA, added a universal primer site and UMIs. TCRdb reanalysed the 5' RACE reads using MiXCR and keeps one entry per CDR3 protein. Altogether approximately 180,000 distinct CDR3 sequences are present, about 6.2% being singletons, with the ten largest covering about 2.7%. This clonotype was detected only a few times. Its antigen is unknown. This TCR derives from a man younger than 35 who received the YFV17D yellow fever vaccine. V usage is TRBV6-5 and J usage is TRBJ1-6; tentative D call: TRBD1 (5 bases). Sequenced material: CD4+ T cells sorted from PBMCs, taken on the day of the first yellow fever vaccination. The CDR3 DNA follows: TGTGCCAGCAGTTACAGGGAGGCCCGTGGGGGTTCACCCCTCCACTTT. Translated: CASSYREARGGSPLHF.